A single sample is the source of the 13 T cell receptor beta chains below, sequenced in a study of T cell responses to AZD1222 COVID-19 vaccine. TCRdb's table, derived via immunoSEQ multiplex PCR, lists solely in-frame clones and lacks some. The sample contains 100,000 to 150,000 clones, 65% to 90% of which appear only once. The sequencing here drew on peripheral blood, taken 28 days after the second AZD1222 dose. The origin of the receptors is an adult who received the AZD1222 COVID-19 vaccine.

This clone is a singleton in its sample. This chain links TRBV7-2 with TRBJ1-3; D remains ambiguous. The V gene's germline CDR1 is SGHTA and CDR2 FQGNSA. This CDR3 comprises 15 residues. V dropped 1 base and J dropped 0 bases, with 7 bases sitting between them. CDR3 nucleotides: TGTGCCAGCAGCTTAGGGCTTACCTCTGGAAACACCATATATTTT. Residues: CASSLGLTSGNTIYF.

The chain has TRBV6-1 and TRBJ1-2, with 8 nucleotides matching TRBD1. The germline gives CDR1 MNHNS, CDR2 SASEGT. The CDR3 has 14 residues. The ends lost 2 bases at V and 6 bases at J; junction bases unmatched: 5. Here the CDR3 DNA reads TGTGCCAGCAGTGAAAAGGCAGGGGGCGATGGCTACACCTTC. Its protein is CASSEKAGGDGYTF.

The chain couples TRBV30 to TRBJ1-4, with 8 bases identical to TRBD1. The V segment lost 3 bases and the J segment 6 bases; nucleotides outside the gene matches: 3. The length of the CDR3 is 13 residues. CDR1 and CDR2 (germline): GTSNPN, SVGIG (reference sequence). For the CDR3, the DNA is TGTGCCTGGAGCGGACAGGGAGATGAAAAACTGTTTTTT. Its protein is CAWSGQGDEKLFF.

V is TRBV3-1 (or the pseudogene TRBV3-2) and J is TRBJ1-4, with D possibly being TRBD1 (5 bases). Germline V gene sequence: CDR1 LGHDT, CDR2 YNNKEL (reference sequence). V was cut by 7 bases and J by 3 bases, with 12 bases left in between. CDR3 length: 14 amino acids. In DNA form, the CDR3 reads TGTGCCAGCAAAGTTGGGGGTGCTAATGAAAAACTGTTTTTT. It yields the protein CASKVGGANEKLFF.

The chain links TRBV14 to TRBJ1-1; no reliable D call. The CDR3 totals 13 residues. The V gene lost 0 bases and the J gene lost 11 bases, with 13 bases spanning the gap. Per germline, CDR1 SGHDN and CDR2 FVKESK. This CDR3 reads CASSQDLGLWAFF. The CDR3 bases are TGTGCCAGCAGCCAAGATCTCGGCTTGTGGGCTTTCTTT. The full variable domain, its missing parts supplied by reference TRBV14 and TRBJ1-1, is EAGVTQFPSHSVIEKGQTVTLRCDPISGHDNLYWYRRVMGKEIKFLLHFVKESKQDESGMPNNRFLAERTGGTYSTLKVQPAELEDSGVYFCASSQDLGLWAFFGQGTRLTVV.

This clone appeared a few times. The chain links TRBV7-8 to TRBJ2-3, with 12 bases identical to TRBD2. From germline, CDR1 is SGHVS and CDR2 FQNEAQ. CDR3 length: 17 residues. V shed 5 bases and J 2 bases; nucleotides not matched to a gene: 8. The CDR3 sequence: CASSPLRTSGDTDTQYF. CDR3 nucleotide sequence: TGTGCCAGCAGCCCCTTACGGACTAGCGGGGACACAGATACGCAGTATTTT. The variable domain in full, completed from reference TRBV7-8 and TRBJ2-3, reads GAGVSQSPRYKVAKRGQDVALRCDPISGHVSLFWYQQALGQGPEFLTYFQNEAQLDKSGLPSDRFFAERPEGSVSTLKIQRTQQEDSAVYLCASSPLRTSGDTDTQYFGPGTRLTVL.

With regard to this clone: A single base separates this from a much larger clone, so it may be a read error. The CDR3 protein is CASSLTYTGELFF. The CDR3, as DNA: TGTGCCAGCAGCTTGACCTACACCGGGGAGCTGTTTTTT. The rearrangement links TRBV5-6 to TRBJ2-2; no firm D call. The CDR3 contains 13 residues. V lost 1 base to trimming and J lost 3 bases, with 4 bases between them. CDR1 SGHDT and CDR2 YYEEEE come from the germline V gene. Full variable domain (remainder filled in from reference TRBV5-6 and TRBJ2-2): DAGVTQSPTHLIKTRGQQVTLRCSPKSGHDTVSWYQQALGQGPQFIFQYYEEEERQRGNFPDRFSGHQFPNYSSELNVNALLLGDSALYLCASSLTYTGELFFGEGSRLTVL.

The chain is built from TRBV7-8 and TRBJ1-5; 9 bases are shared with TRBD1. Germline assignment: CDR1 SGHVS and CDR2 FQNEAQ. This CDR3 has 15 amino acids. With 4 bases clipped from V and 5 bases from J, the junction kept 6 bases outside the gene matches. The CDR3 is CASSSWTGVDQPQHF. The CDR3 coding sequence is TGTGCCAGCAGCTCGTGGACAGGGGTGGATCAGCCCCAGCATTTT.

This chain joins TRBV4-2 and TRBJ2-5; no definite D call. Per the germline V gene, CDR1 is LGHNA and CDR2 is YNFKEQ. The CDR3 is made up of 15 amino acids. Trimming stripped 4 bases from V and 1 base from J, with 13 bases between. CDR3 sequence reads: CASSPGRLSQETQYF. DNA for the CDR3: TGTGCCAGCAGCCCCGGCCGGCTGAGCCAAGAGACCCAGTACTTC.

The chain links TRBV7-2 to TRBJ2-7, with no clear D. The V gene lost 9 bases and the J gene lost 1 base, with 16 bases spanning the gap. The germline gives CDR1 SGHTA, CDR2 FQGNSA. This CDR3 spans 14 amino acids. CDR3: CASRTALSSYEQYF. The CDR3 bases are TGTGCCAGTCGGACCGCTCTATCTTCCTACGAGCAGTACTTC.

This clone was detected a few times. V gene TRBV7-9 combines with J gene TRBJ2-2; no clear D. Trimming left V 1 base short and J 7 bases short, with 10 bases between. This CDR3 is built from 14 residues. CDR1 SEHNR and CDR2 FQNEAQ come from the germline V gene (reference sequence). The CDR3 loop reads CASSLDVLVGELFF. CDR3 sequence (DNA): TGTGCCAGCAGCTTAGACGTATTGGTCGGGGAGCTGTTTTTT.

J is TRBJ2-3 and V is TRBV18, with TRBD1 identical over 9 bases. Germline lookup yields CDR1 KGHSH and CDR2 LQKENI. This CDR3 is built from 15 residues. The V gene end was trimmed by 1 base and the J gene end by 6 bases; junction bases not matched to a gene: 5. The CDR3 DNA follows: TGTGCCAGCTCACCACGGGGACAGGGTTCGGATACGCAGTATTTT. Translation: CASSPRGQGSDTQYF.

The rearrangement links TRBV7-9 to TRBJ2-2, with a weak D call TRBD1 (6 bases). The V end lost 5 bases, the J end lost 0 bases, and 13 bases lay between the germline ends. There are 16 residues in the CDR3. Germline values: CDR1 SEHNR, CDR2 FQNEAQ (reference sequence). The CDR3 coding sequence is TGTGCCAGCAGCCCAACGACAGGCTCGAACACCGGGGAGCTGTTTTTT. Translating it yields CASSPTTGSNTGELFF.